The 6 T cell receptor beta chains given below trace back to one sample, sequenced in a study of blood T cell repertoires in COVID-19. Profiled with immunoSEQ multiplex PCR; TCRdb holds only in-frame clones, not every one. Of 75,000 to 95,000 clones in the sample, 85% to 90% were seen once. The sequencing input was peripheral blood. All receptors come from a human donor in a cohort sampled during active COVID-19.

This clone was observed a handful of times. J is TRBJ2-3 and V is TRBV11-2; the D gene is possibly TRBD2 (6 bases). CDR1 is SGHAT, CDR2 FQNNGV, per germline. The CDR3 runs to 16 residues. Trimming removed 5 bases at V and 3 bases at J, with 18 bases between. The DNA for the CDR3 is TGTGCCAGCAGCCGGAGTAGCGGAGGCGGGACAGATACGCAGTATTTT. Translating it yields CASSRSSGGGTDTQYF.

The genes are TRBV1 and TRBJ2-7; the table gives TRBD2 as D, unverified against the DNA. TRBV1 constitutes a pseudogene. This CDR3 spans 22 amino acids. This CDR3 reads CTSRAASGDILRLAGVDNEQYF. CDR3 DNA: TGCACCAGCAGAGCGGCGTCCGGGGATATCCTTCGACTAGCGGGAGTAGACAACGAGCAGTACTTC.

In its sample, this clone was seen once. The genes are TRBV5-5 and TRBJ2-7; the D gene is possibly TRBD1 (5 bases). The CDR3 spans 14 residues. The germline V gene has CDR1 SGHKS and CDR2 YYEKEE (reference sequence). V was cut by 4 bases and J by 2 bases, with 13 bases left in between. The CDR3 reads CASSPTGPPYEQYF. For the CDR3, the DNA is TGTGCCAGCAGCCCCACAGGCCCCCCCTACGAGCAGTACTTC.

The V and J genes are TRBV28 and TRBJ2-3; 10 bases fit TRBD2. This CDR3 comprises 15 residues. With 4 bases clipped from V and 3 bases from J, the junction kept 4 bases outside the gene matches. The germline V gene encodes CDR1 MDHEN and CDR2 SYDVKM. The CDR3 nucleotides are TGTGCCAGCAGTTCTAGCGGGAGTGGGACAGATACGCAGTATTTT. Translating gives CASSSSGSGTDTQYF.

The chain combines TRBV28 with TRBJ2-7, with D unclear. Germline-derived CDR1 and CDR2 are MDHEN and SYDVKM. Trimming removed 4 bases from V and 2 bases from J, with 9 bases in between. CDR3 length equals 13 residues. In DNA, the CDR3 is TGTGCCAGCAGTTCCCCTAGTCCCTACGAGCAGTACTTC. Translation gives CASSSPSPYEQYF.

The gene calls are TRBV9 and TRBJ1-3; TRBD1 matches 8 bases. Trimming cost V 4 bases and J 0 bases; bases outside gene matches: 6. Germline V gene lookup returns CDR1 SGDLS and CDR2 YYNGEE. CDR3 size: 16 residues. This CDR3 reads CASSQTGGRSGNTIYF. CDR3 coding DNA: TGTGCCAGCAGCCAAACAGGGGGTCGCTCTGGAAACACCATATATTTT.